This TCR beta chain was sequenced in a study of cytomegalovirus exposure and HLA in healthy donors. Germline V lookup: CDR1 SEHNR, CDR2 FQNEAQ (reference sequence). V was cut by 5 bases and J by 4 bases, with 15 bases left in between. The CDR3 extends over 15 amino acids. The PCR had 60 Vbeta and 13 Jbeta primers. Repertoires were generated with immunoSEQ multiplex PCR, while TCRdb's copy carries only in-frame clones and drops some. The sample includes more than 100,000 clones, 50% to 75% of them seen just once. Whole-study results and caveats: Clonal expansion was found to be greater in HLA-associated TCR beta chains than in equally common others in a later analysis.

This clone was recorded once. The antigen remains undetermined. The chain couples TRBV7-9 to TRBJ1-3, with D unresolved. This TCR was recovered from a woman in her thirties or forties in good health and CMV-seropositive. Specimen: PBMCs. The DNA for the CDR3 is TGTGCCAGCAGCGTAGACGCCCCGGGAGGAAACACCATATATTTT. Translation gives CASSVDAPGGNTIYF.